The present entry profiles one TCR beta chain with its context. The data are from a study of blood T cell repertoires in COVID-19. Study information: Acute-phase and convalescent COVID-19 samples originated in the United States, Italy and Spain. From T cells, B-cell-depleted T cells, or PBMCs came the material, which was cDNA or gDNA.

Sequenced by immunoSEQ multiplex PCR; TCRdb stores in-frame clones only, minus some. The table lists 300,000 or so clones, about four fifths of them singletons. Material: peripheral blood. The clonotype originates from a woman in her forties or fifties with acute or convalescent COVID-19.

CDR3 bases: TGTGCCAGCAGTTCAGGGTTCTCCTACGAGCAGTACGTC. Its protein is CASSSGFSYEQYV. This chain connects TRBV6-6 to TRBJ2-7, with D maybe TRBD1 (5 bases). The CDR3 is 13 residues long. The V end lost 4 bases, the J end lost 0 bases, and 7 bases lay between the germline ends. The germline CDR1 and CDR2 sequences are MNHNY and SVGAGI (reference sequence).